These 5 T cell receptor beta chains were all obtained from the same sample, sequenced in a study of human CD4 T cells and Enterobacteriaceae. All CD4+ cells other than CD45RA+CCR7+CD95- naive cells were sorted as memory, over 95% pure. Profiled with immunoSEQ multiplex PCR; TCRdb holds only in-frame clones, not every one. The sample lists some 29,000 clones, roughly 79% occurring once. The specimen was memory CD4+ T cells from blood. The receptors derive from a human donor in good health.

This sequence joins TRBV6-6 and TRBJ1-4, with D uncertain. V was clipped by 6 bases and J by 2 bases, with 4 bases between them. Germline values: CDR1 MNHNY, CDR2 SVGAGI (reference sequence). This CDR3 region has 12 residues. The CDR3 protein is CASRRTNEKLFF. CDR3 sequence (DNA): TGTGCCAGCAGGCGGACTAATGAAAAACTGTTTTTT.

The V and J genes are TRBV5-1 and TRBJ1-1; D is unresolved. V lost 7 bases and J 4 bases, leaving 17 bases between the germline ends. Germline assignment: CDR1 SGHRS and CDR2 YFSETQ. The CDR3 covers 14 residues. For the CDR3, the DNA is TGCGCCAGCCGACCCGGCTTAGGTACCACTGAAGCTTTCTTT. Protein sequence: CASRPGLGTTEAFF. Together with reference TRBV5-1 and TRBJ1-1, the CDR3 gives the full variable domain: KAGVTQTPRYLIKTRGQQVTLSCSPISGHRSVSWYQQTPGQGLQFLFEYFSETQRNKGNFPGRFSGRQFSNSRSEMNVSTLELGDSALYLCASRPGLGTTEAFFGQGTRLTVV.

CDR3: CASCTGQLNQPQHF. The CDR3 region has the DNA TGTGCCAGTTGCACTGGACAGCTCAATCAGCCCCAGCATTTT. J is TRBJ1-5 and V is TRBV19; TRBD1 might be the D (6 bases). The CDR3 runs 14 residues. Trimming left V 8 bases short and J 3 bases short, with 14 bases between. The germline V gene encodes CDR1 LNHDA and CDR2 SQIVND (reference sequence).

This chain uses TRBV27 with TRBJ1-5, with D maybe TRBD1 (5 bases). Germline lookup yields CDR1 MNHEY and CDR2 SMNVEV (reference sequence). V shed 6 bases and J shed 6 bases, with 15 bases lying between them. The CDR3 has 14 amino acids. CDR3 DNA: TGTGCCAGCAGGGTCCGGGGGGAGGGTCAGCCCCAGCATTTT. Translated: CASRVRGEGQPQHF.

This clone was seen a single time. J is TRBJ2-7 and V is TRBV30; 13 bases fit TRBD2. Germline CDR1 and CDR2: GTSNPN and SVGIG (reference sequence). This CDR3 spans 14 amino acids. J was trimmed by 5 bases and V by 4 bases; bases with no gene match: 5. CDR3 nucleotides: TGTGCCTGGATAAACACTAGCGGGGGGGACGAGCAGTACTTC. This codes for CAWINTSGGDEQYF.